This T cell receptor (beta chain) stems from a study of blood T cell repertoires in COVID-19. Study details: Both acute and convalescent COVID-19 samples were obtained from the United States, Italy and Spain. T cells, B-cell-depleted T cells, or PBMCs provided the cDNA or gDNA that served as material.

V shed 5 bases, J shed 6 bases, and the junction held 15 bases outside the gene matches. CDR1 is MDHEN and CDR2 is SYDVKM in the germline V gene. The CDR3 loop spans 17 amino acids. In the original analysis: It was from reference gene primer amplification that nucleated cell counts were estimated. The data were produced by immunoSEQ multiplex PCR, yet TCRdb's version contains in-frame clones alone and is incomplete. From that table come the V and J calls and clone size; the DNA was used to work out D and trimming. The sample records approximately 200,000 clones, around 82% being singletons. V and J are TRBV28 and TRBJ1-5; TRBD1 aligns across 8 bases. Sequenced sample: peripheral blood. This receptor was identified in a woman between 25 and 40 years old who had recovered from COVID-19. CDR3 region: CASSPRKTGGIVQPQHF. The CDR3 nucleotides are TGTGCCAGCAGTCCTCGTAAAACAGGGGGTATCGTTCAGCCCCAGCATTTT.